This T cell receptor (beta chain) was observed in a study of blood T cell repertoires in COVID-19. Overall study context: The origin of the acute and convalescent COVID-19 samples was the United States, Italy and Spain. The cDNA or gDNA used as material had been derived from T cells, B-cell-depleted T cells, or PBMCs.

CDR1 and CDR2 from the germline V gene are LGHDT and YNNKEL (reference sequence). The CDR3 length is 20 residues. V shed 0 bases and J shed 3 bases, with 27 bases lying between them. Per the original data handling: Scientists estimated how many nucleated cells there were by amplifying reference gene primers. The repertoire was sequenced with immunoSEQ multiplex PCR; TCRdb's copy has only in-frame clones and lacks some. V and J calls plus clone size are reproduced from that table; the DNA served to infer D and trimming. The top ten hold under 6% of the sample, which has 110,000 or so clones, 80% to 90% seen once.

Sequencing input: peripheral blood. The source of this sequence is a woman aged 50 to 65 with acute or convalescent COVID-19. The rearrangement uses TRBV3-1 (or the pseudogene TRBV3-2) and TRBJ2-7, with D perhaps TRBD2 (6 bases). CDR3 loop: CASSQDYQARSEGTRYEQYF. CDR3 coding DNA: TGTGCCAGCAGCCAAGACTATCAGGCCCGGTCGGAGGGGACCCGCTACGAGCAGTACTTC.